The present entry profiles one T cell receptor beta chain with its context. The antigen remains unidentified. This sample stems from a study of T cell responses to AZD1222 COVID-19 vaccine. About the research overall: Second-dose schedules of about 4 or about 12 weeks were combined. Whole-study results and caveats: Spike was spanned by vaccine-associated CD4 TCRs, with dominance at 160-218 and 743-854. Repertoire collection took place solely once the T cell response had peaked.

Sequenced by immunoSEQ multiplex PCR; TCRdb stores in-frame clones only, minus some. The sample holds 90,000 to 120,000 clones, around nine tenths seen once. The CDR3 contains 14 residues. Per the germline V gene, CDR1 is LGHDT and CDR2 is YNNKEL (reference sequence). The germline V and J ends were trimmed by 1 base and 8 bases, with 14 bases remaining between them. This chain connects TRBV3-1 (or the pseudogene TRBV3-2) to TRBJ1-2; D remains ambiguous. Material: peripheral blood, obtained on day 0 of AZD1222 vaccination. The clonotype originates from an adult in good health. CDR3 nucleotide sequence: TGTGCCAGCAGCCAAGGACCCACCCTCGGGGGCTACACCTTC. As protein: CASSQGPTLGGYTF.